This T cell receptor (beta chain) derives from a study of beta chain features in type 1 diabetes. Note on this clone: The target antigen is unknown.

V gave up 3 bases and J gave up 2 bases, with 10 bases separating them. This CDR3 comprises 14 residues. Germline CDR1 reads SGHRS; CDR2 reads YFSETQ. Reverse transcription of all isolated RNA meant that expressed TCRB transcripts were sequenced. The table came from immunoSEQ multiplex PCR; TCRdb's copy has only in-frame clones and leaves some out. Of about 620,000 clones in the sample, 15% to 19% were seen once. Notes on the study in general: Patients with Type 1 diabetes showed moderately but significantly shorter TCRB CDR3s in all four CD4+ subsets. The similarity of naive, central memory and Treg TCRB repertoires appeared greater among patients than among healthy donors. VDJ junctions from patients with type 1 diabetes contained fewer insertions and more deletions. Reads derived from cDNA could over-represent cells showing high TCR expression.

The chain combines TRBV5-1 with TRBJ2-3; tentative D call: TRBD1 (6 bases). The sample comprised naive CD4+ T cells from blood. This receptor was identified in a young man in good health. The chain's CDR3 is CASSSGQYTDTQYF. In nucleotides, the CDR3 is TGCGCCAGCAGCTCCGGACAGTACACAGATACGCAGTATTTT.